These T cell receptor beta chains were read from a single sample in a study of blood T cell repertoires in COVID-19. The data were produced by immunoSEQ multiplex PCR, yet TCRdb's version contains in-frame clones alone and is incomplete. The table lists a few hundred thousand clones, 75% to 90% of them singletons. What was sequenced was peripheral blood. These receptors were collected from a man aged 25 to 45 with active or convalescent COVID-19. The CDR3 runs from the conserved cysteine through the conserved F or W. D genes are given only for firm matches. Only some rows state a clone size, as once, few, many or a class for expanded clones.

j_call clone_size d_call v_call cdr3_aa cdr3_nt
TRBJ1-2 . . TRBV30 CAWSRGQNYGYTF TGTGCCTGGAGTAGAGGGCAGAACTATGGCTACACCTTC
TRBJ1-3 . TRBD1 TRBV4-3 CASSQGTGTEGNTIYF TGCGCCAGCAGCCAAGGGACCGGGACAGAAGGAAACACCATATATTTT
TRBJ1-1 . . TRBV2 CASRGQNTEAFF TGTGCCAGCAGGGGACAGAACACTGAAGCTTTCTTT
TRBJ1-4 few . TRBV11-2 CASSLVLGGREKLFF TGTGCCAGCAGCTTAGTTCTGGGGGGACGGGAAAAACTGTTTTTT
TRBJ2-7 . TRBD2 TRBV28 CASSLPSGGANYEQYF TGTGCCAGCAGTTTGCCCAGCGGGGGGGCGAACTACGAGCAGTACTTC
TRBJ1-3 . . TRBV12-3/TRBV12-4 CASSFLGNTIYF TGTGCCAGCAGTTTCCTTGGAAACACCATATATTTT
TRBJ1-4 . . TRBV11-2 CASSLVLVGKLFF TGTGCCAGCAGCTTAGTCTTAGTTGGAAAACTGTTTTTT
TRBJ1-5 . . TRBV7-2 CASSLDRFNQPQHF TGTGCCAGCAGCCTCGACAGGTTCAATCAGCCCCAGCATTTT
TRBJ2-1 once TRBD2 TRBV4-2 CASSQIIAGGSYNEQFF TGTGCCAGCAGCCAAATAATAGCGGGGGGGTCTTACAATGAGCAGTTCTTC
TRBJ1-6 . . TRBV7-9 CASSRTFDYNSPLHF TGTGCCAGCAGCCGGACTTTTGACTATAATTCACCCCTCCACTTT
TRBJ2-5 . TRBD1 TRBV9 CASSVAGQVFQETQYF TGTGCCAGCAGCGTAGCGGGACAGGTCTTCCAAGAGACCCAGTACTTC
TRBJ2-3 . TRBD1 TRBV29-1 CSVSDRSGTDTQYF TGCAGCGTTTCGGACAGGTCCGGGACAGATACGCAGTATTTT
TRBJ1-6 once . TRBV30 CAWSLQDSPLHF TGTGCCTGGAGTTTACAAGATTCACCCCTCCACTTT
TRBJ1-3 . . TRBV6-2/TRBV6-3 CASSRETSGNTIYF TGTGCCAGCAGTCGGGAAACCTCTGGAAACACCATATATTTT
TRBJ2-5 . TRBD1 TRBV15 CATSRDTGGWETQYF TGTGCCACCAGCAGAGATACAGGGGGCTGGGAGACCCAGTACTTC
TRBJ1-1 . . TRBV19 CASSFPPTGTGGTEAFF TGTGCCAGTAGTTTCCCCCCGACAGGCACGGGCGGCACTGAAGCTTTCTTT
TRBJ1-2 . TRBD1 TRBV14 CASSQRTGPLYGYTF TGTGCCAGCAGCCAAAGGACAGGGCCCCTCTATGGCTACACCTTC
TRBJ2-3 . TRBD2 TRBV10-2 CASGDDGRGVRDTQYF TGCGCCAGCGGTGACGACGGGAGGGGGGTAAGGGATACGCAGTATTTT
TRBJ2-1 once TRBD1 TRBV27 CASSFPPPGQGTYNEQFF TGTGCCAGCAGTTTCCCGCCGCCGGGACAGGGTACCTACAATGAGCAGTTCTTC
TRBJ2-3 . . TRBV25-1 CASSESWGGTDTQYF TGTGCCAGCAGTGAATCTTGGGGGGGCACAGATACGCAGTATTTT
TRBJ2-7 once TRBD1 TRBV5-1 CASSLETGVLSEQYF TGCGCCAGCAGCTTGGAAACAGGGGTACTAAGTGAGCAGTACTTC
TRBJ1-2 . . TRBV29-1 CSVGAPGDYGYTF TGCAGCGTTGGGGCTCCAGGGGACTATGGCTACACCTTC
TRBJ2-7 . . TRBV5-1 CASSLGPLSSYEQYF TGCGCCAGCAGCTTGGGTCCCCTGAGCTCCTACGAGCAGTACTTC
TRBJ2-7 . TRBD1 TRBV11-3 CASTDWGTENSYEQYF TGTGCCAGCACTGACTGGGGGACAGAGAATTCCTACGAGCAGTACTTC
TRBJ1-2 few . TRBV13 CASSLGAGSINYGYTF TGTGCCAGCAGCCTGGGGGCAGGCTCCATTAACTATGGCTACACCTTC
TRBJ1-4 . TRBD1 TRBV7-9 CASSSTGFNEKLFF TGTGCCAGCAGCTCGACAGGGTTTAATGAAAAACTGTTTTTT
TRBJ1-1 . . TRBV12-3/TRBV12-4 CASSRGREAFF TGTGCCAGCAGTCGGGGGAGAGAAGCTTTCTTT
TRBJ2-5 once TRBD2 TRBV4-1 CASSQGLASETQYF TGCGCCAGCAGCCAAGGACTAGCATCGGAGACCCAGTACTTC
TRBJ1-2 . . TRBV27 CASSVGADYGYTF TGTGCCAGCAGCGTTGGGGCGGACTATGGCTACACCTTC
TRBJ1-1 few . TRBV9 CASSPTGTSLEAFF TGTGCCAGCAGCCCCACCGGGACAAGCCTTGAAGCTTTCTTT
TRBJ2-2 . TRBD1 TRBV2 CASSAYRGLSTGELFF TGTGCCAGCAGCGCATACAGGGGGCTAAGTACCGGGGAGCTGTTTTTT
TRBJ1-4 once . TRBV6-4 CASRADSLNEKLFF TGTGCCAGCAGGGCTGACAGCCTAAATGAAAAACTGTTTTTT
TRBJ2-2 . TRBD1 TRBV4-1 CASSRPAGTGGSKNTGELFF TGCGCCAGCAGCCGGCCCGCCGGGACAGGGGGGAGTAAGAACACCGGGGAGCTGTTTTTT
TRBJ1-1 . . TRBV7-9 CASSFGPSGDTEAFF TGTGCCAGCAGCTTCGGACCTTCAGGGGACACTGAAGCTTTCTTT
TRBJ1-2 . TRBD1 TRBV19 CASNRDRANLGGYTF TGTGCCAGCAACCGGGACAGGGCCAACCTGGGGGGCTACACCTTC
TRBJ1-3 . . TRBV7-2 CASSLNPGAGNTIYF TGTGCCAGCAGCCTGAACCCCGGGGCTGGAAACACCATATATTTT
TRBJ2-7 . TRBD2 TRBV4-2 CASSQGASGGYEQYF TGTGCCAGCAGCCAAGGGGCTAGCGGGGGTTACGAGCAGTACTTC
TRBJ2-1 few TRBD1 TRBV5-6 CASSTGDRGWNEQFF TGTGCCAGCAGCACGGGGGACAGGGGGTGGAATGAGCAGTTCTTC
TRBJ2-2 . TRBD1 TRBV5-1 CASSWTGGTGELFF TGCGCCAGCAGCTGGACAGGGGGCACCGGGGAGCTGTTTTTT
TRBJ2-5 . TRBD2 TRBV11-3 CASSLGRSGGAVETQYF TGTGCCAGCAGCTTAGGGAGAAGCGGGGGGGCCGTAGAGACCCAGTACTTC
TRBJ1-5 . . TRBV19 CASTFRGTQHF TGTGCCAGTACCTTTAGAGGGACCCAGCATTTT
TRBJ2-1 . . TRBV6-2/TRBV6-3 CASSYLNEQFF TGTGCCAGCAGCTATCTAAATGAGCAGTTCTTC
TRBJ1-1 once TRBD1 TRBV5-1 CASSLAGTGGTEAFF TGCGCCAGCAGCTTGGCTGGGACAGGAGGCACTGAAGCTTTCTTT
TRBJ1-2 . . TRBV19 CASSHRAGEDYGYTF TGTGCCAGTAGTCATAGGGCGGGGGAGGACTATGGCTACACCTTC
TRBJ1-3 . TRBD1 TRBV13 CASSLGRGQGPGNTIYF TGTGCCAGCAGCTTAGGTAGGGGACAGGGGCCTGGAAACACCATATATTTT
TRBJ1-6 . TRBD1 TRBV11-2 CASSLWDSQGNNSPLHF TGTGCCAGCAGCCTATGGGACAGCCAAGGAAATAATTCACCCCTCCACTTT
TRBJ1-5 . TRBD1 TRBV19 CASRPVDRGNQPQHF TGTGCCAGCCGCCCGGTAGACAGGGGAAATCAGCCCCAGCATTTT
TRBJ1-2 . TRBD1 TRBV11-2 CASSRGQDYGYTF TGTGCCAGCAGCCGGGGACAGGACTATGGCTACACCTTC
TRBJ2-1 . TRBD1 TRBV9 CASSTTGQGEQFF TGTGCCAGCAGCACAACCGGACAGGGCGAGCAGTTCTTC
TRBJ2-5 . TRBD2 TRBV7-6 CASSLLAGQQETQYF TGTGCCAGCAGCTTATTAGCGGGGCAACAAGAGACCCAGTACTTC